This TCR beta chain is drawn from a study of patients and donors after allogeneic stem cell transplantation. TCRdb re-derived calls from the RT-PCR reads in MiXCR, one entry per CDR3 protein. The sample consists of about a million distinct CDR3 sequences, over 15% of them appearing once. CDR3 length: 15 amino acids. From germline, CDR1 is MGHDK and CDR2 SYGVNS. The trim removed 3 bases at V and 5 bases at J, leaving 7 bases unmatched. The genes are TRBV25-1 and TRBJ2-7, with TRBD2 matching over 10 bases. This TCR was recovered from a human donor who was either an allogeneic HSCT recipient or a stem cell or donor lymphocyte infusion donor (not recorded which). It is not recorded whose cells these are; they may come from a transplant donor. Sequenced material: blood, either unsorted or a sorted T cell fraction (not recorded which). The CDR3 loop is CASSDWLAGAHEQYF. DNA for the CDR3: TGTGCCAGCAGTGACTGGCTAGCGGGAGCCCACGAGCAGTACTTC.